This note documents a single T cell receptor (beta chain) sequence. It lacks a known antigen. Base qualities are not at hand, and no much larger clone is one base apart. These data belong to a study of blood T cell repertoires in COVID-19 (dated by TCRdb to the early 2020s). Study-wide context: Samples covering the acute and convalescent phases of COVID-19 were provided by collaborators in the United States, Italy and Spain. The prospective study material was composed of cDNA or gDNA derived from T cells, B-cell-depleted T cells, or PBMCs. Deeply sampled blood TCRbeta repertoires from subjects exposed to, actively infected with, or recovered from COVID-19 were included in the dataset. A freely available public database, intended as a resource for researchers studying the immune response to SARS-CoV-2, is where the repertoires were released. The samples were drawn from two sources: the first 160 participants of the ongoing ImmuneRACE study, and 1,200 or so subjects contributed by 6 global collaborators. Sample metadata almost always included a de-identified subject ID, COVID-19 status, age in years and sex. HLA class I and class II types, where available, came from metadata supplied by the sample provider rather than from assay-based typing. What the authors observed across the whole study: Clinical and demographic metadata were provided uncurated, with the amount varying by source and participant.

The immunoSEQ Assay, a bias-controlled multiplex PCR, was used to amplify TCRbeta CDR3 regions from genomic DNA. The study's own analysis went as follows. Nucleated cell counts per sample were estimated from amplification of reference gene primers within the assay. Sequence reads were collapsed and filtered to measure the absolute abundance of every unique TCRbeta CDR3 rearrangement. For each sample, productive Simpson clonality was calculated by taking the square root of Simpson's diversity index across productive rearrangements. The source is immuneACCESS, and TCRdb retained only in-frame sequences with V and J called. Part of the clones is not carried over; for the studies checked, unresolved V genes explain less than half of this, and the remainder is unexplained. D and trimming were read from the DNA, whereas the V and J calls and clone size are those reported in that table. The sample records approximately 150,000 clones, approximately 80% of which are singletons. Together, the top ten hold 6.2% of the sample.

V loses 1 base of germline sequence and J loses 2 bases, and the interval between the two ends is 5 bases. In the germline V gene (reference sequence), CDR1 corresponds to LGHDT and CDR2 to YNNKEL. The CDR3 numbers 13 residues from cysteine through phenylalanine. Kept here is only the CDR3 DNA, which spans 39 bases and is read in frame from base 1. Participants in the prospective study were aged roughly 18 to 100 years, lived in 24 United States geographic areas, and enrolled through a virtual design. Cohort assignment in the prospective study relied on participant-reported clinical history from a screening survey and a study questionnaire. For ImmuneRACE Cohort 3, a participant was defined as recovered based on two consecutive negative NP/OP PCR tests, clearance by a healthcare professional, or resolution of symptoms. Each participant in the prospective study had whole blood, serum and a nasopharyngeal or oropharyngeal swab collected by mobile phlebotomists. Prospective study participants could optionally give additional blood draws and questionnaires over an approximately two-month period. Prospective study blood samples were shipped either frozen or at room temperature before DNA extraction.

The sample taken for sequencing was PBMCs or T cells enriched from blood (not recorded which). The TCR sequence derives from a woman in her thirties or forties who had recovered from COVID-19. The V and J segments used are TRBV3-1 (or the pseudogene TRBV3-2) and TRBJ2-5; the best D guess is TRBD2, with 5 bases matching. The encoded CDR3 is CASSQAGQETQYF. The sequenced DNA is TGTGCCAGCAGCCAAGCGGGGCAAGAGACCCAGTACTTC.